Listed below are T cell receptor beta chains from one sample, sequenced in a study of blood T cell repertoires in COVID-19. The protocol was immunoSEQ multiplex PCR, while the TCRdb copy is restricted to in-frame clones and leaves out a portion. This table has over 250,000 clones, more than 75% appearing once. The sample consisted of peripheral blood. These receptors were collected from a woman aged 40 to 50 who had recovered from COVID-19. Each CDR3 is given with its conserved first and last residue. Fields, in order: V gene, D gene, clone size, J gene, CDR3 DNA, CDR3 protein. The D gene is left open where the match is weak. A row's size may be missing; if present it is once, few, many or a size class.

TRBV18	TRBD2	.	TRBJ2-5	TGTGCCAGCTCCCCCCTAGCGGGCCCCCAAGAGACCCAGTACTTC	CASSPLAGPQETQYF
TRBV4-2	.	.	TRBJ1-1	TGTGCCAGCAGCTACGCCCGCGGTGGAGCTTTCTTT	CASSYARGGAFF
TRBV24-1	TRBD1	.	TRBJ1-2	TGTGCCACCGGCGGGACAGCTAACTATGGCTACACCTTC	CATGGTANYGYTF
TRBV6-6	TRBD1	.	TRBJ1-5	TGTGCCAGCACAACGGGACAGCTTAGCAATCAGCCCCAGCATTTT	CASTTGQLSNQPQHF
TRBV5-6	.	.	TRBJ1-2	TGTGCCAGCAGCTTGGACAGGGCCTATGGCTACACCTTC	CASSLDRAYGYTF
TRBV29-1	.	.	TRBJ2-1	TGCAGCGCCCAGAGGCTGACTAATGAGCAGTTCTTC	CSAQRLTNEQFF
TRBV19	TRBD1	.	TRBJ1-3	TGTGCCAGTAGTGTCGGGACAGCATCCCTTTCTGGAAACACCATATATTTT	CASSVGTASLSGNTIYF
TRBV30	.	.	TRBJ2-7	TGTGCCTGGAGTGTACTGGGGGCTGGGGAGCAGTACTTC	CAWSVLGAGEQYF
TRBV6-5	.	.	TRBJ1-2	TGTGCCAGCACCCGTGGGGGGGGCGGCTATGGCTACACCTTC	CASTRGGGGYGYTF
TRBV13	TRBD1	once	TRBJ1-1	TGTGCCAGCAGCCCAGTGGGACAGGGGCCGGTGAACACTGAAGCTTTCTTT	CASSPVGQGPVNTEAFF
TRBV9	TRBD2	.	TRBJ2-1	TGTGCCAGCAGCCCCGCCGGGACTAGCGTAAGGGCTGAGCAGTTCTTC	CASSPAGTSVRAEQFF
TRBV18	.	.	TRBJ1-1	TGTGCCAGCTCACCAACGAGGGGGACTGAAGCTTTCTTT	CASSPTRGTEAFF
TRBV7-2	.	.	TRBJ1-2	TGTGCCAGCAGCTTCCAACCTAGGAGCGGCTCCTATGGCTACACCTTC	CASSFQPRSGSYGYTF
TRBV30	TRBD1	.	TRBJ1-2	TGTGCCTGGAACCAGGGGGAGGGCTACACCTTC	CAWNQGEGYTF
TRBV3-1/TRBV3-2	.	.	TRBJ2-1	TGTGCCAGCAGCCCCTACCCGGGGGGCGATGAGCAGTTCTTC	CASSPYPGGDEQFF
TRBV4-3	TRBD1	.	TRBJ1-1	TGCGCCAGCAGCCCCTCCACCACAGGGGGAACTGAAGCTTTCTTT	CASSPSTTGGTEAFF
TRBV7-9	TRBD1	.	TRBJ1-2	TGTGCCAGCAGCTCGACGACAGGGTCGCATGGCTACACCTTC	CASSSTTGSHGYTF